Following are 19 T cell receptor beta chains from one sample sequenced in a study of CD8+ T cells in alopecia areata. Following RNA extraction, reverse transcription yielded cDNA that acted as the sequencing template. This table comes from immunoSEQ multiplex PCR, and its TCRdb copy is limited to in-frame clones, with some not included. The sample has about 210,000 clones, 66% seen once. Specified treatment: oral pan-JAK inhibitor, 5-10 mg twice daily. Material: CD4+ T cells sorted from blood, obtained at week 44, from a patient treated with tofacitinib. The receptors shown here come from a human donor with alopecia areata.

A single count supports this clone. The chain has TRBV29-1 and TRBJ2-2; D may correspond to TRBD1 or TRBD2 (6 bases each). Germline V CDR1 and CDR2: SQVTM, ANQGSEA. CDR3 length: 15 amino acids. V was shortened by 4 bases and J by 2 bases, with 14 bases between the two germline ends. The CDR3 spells CSVVAGTPNTGELFF. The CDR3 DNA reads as TGCAGCGTTGTCGCGGGGACACCCAACACCGGGGAGCTGTTTTTT.

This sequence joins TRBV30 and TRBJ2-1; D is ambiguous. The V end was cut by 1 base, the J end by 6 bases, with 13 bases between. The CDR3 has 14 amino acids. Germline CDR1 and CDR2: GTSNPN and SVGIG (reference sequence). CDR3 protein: CAWSGYPRANEQFF. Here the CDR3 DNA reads TGTGCCTGGAGTGGATACCCTAGGGCCAATGAGCAGTTCTTC.

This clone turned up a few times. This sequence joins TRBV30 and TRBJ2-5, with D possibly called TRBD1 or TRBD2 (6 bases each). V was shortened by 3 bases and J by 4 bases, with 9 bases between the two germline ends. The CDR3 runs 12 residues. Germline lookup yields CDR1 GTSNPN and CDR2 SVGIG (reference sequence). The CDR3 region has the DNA TGTGCCTGGAGAGGGGGGCGAGAGACCCAGTACTTC. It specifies CAWRGGRETQYF.

This CDR3 reads CASSQDGGTDTQYF. The CDR3 DNA follows: TGTGCCAGCAGCCAAGACGGGGGAACAGATACGCAGTATTTT. The chain joins TRBV7-2 to TRBJ2-3, with a tentative D call TRBD2 (6 bases). The V end lost 5 bases, the J end lost 3 bases, and 12 bases lay between the germline ends. Germline V gives CDR1 SGHTA, CDR2 FQGNSA. The CDR3 spans 14 residues.

CDR3 amino acids: CSHSSGNTIYF. The CDR3, as DNA: TGCAGCCACTCCTCTGGAAACACCATATATTTT. The V gene is TRBV29-1, the J gene TRBJ1-3; D gene unclear. The CDR3 is 11 amino acids. Trimming pared 8 bases from V and 0 bases from J, leaving 5 bases between. From germline, CDR1 is SQVTM and CDR2 ANQGSEA. Full variable domain (rest looked up from reference TRBV29-1 and TRBJ1-3): SAVISQKPSRDICQRGTSLTIQCQVDSQVTMMFWYRQQPGQSLTLIATANQGSEATYESGFVIDKFPISRPNLTFSTLTVSNMSPEDSSIYLCSHSSGNTIYFGEGSWLTVV.

The CDR3 is CAISETVEKNIQYF. The CDR3, as DNA: TGTGCCATCAGTGAAACAGTCGAGAAAAACATTCAGTACTTC. This rearrangement joins TRBV10-3 to TRBJ2-4; D gene unclear. In germline, CDR1 is ENHRY, CDR2 SYGVKD. The CDR3 runs to 14 residues. V was trimmed by 3 bases and J by 4 bases, leaving 10 bases between them.

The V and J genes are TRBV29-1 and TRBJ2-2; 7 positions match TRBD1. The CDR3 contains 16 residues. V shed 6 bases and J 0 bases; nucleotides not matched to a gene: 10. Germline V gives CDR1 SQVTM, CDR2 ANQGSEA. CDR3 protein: CSVQTGTAANTGELFF. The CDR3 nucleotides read TGCAGCGTGCAAACTGGGACAGCAGCGAACACCGGGGAGCTGTTTTTT.

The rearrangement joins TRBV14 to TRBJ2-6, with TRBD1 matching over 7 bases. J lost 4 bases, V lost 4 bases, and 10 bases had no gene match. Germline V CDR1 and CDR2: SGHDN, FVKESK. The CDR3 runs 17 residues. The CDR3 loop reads CASSPKGGAWGANVLTF. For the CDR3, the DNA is TGTGCCAGCAGCCCTAAAGGGGGCGCATGGGGGGCCAACGTCCTGACTTTC.

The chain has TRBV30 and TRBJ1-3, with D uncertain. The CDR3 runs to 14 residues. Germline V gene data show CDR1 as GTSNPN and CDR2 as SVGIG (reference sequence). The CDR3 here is CAAHDSSAGNTIYF. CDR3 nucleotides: TGTGCTGCGCACGACTCCTCCGCTGGAAACACCATATATTTT.

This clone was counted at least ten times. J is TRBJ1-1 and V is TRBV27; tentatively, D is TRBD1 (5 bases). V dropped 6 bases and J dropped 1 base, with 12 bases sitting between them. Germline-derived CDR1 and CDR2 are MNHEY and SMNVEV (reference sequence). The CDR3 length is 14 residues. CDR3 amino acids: CASRPLDRNTEAFF. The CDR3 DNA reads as TGTGCCAGCAGGCCCCTTGACAGGAACACTGAAGCTTTCTTT.

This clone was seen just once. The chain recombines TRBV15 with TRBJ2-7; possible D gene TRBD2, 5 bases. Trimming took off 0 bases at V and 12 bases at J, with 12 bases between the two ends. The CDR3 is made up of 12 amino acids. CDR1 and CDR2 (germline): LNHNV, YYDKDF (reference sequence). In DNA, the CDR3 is TGTGCCACCAGCAGAGAATTCGCCGGACTGTACTTC. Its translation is CATSREFAGLYF.

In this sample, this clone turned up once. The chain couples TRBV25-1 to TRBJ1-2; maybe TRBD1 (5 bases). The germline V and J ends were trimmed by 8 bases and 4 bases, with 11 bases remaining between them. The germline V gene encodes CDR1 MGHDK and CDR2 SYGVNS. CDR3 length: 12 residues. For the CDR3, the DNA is TGTGCCAGCTCAGACAGTACCTATGGCTACACCTTC. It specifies CASSDSTYGYTF.

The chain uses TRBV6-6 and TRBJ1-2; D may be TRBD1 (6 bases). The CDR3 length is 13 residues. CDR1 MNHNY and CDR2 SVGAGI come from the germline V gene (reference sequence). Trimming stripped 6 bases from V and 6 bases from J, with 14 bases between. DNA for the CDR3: TGTGCCAGCAGACTCGGACAGTCAAATGGCTACACCTTC. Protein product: CASRLGQSNGYTF.

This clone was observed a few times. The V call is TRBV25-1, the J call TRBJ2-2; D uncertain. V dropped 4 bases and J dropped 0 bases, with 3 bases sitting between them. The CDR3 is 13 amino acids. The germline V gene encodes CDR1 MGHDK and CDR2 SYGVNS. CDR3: CASSGTNTGELFF. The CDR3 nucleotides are TGTGCCAGCAGTGGTACGAACACCGGGGAGCTGTTTTTT. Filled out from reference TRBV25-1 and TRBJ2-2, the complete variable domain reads EADIYQTPRYLVIGTGKKITLECSQTMGHDKMYWYQQDPGMELHLIHYSYGVNSTEKGDLSSESTVSRIRTEHFPLTLESARPSHTSQYLCASSGTNTGELFFGEGSRLTVL.

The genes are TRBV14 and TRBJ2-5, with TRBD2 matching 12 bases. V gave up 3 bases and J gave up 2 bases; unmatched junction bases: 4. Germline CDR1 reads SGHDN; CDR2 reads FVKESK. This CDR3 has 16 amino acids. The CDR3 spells CASSQTSGGLQETQYF. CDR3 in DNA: TGTGCCAGCAGCCAGACTAGCGGGGGACTTCAAGAGACCCAGTACTTC.

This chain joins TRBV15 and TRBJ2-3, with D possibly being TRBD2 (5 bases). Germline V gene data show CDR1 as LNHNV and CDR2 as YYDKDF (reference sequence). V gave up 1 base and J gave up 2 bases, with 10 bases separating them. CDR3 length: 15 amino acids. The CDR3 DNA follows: TGTGCCACCAGCAGAGTAAAGGGAGCCACAGATACGCAGTATTTT. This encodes CATSRVKGATDTQYF.

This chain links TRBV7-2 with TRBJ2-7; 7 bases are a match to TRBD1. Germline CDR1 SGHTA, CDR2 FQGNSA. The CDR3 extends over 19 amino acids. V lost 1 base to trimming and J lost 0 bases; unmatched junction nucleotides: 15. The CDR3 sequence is CASSLGPFGQDSNSYEQYF. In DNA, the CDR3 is TGTGCCAGCAGCTTAGGACCGTTCGGACAGGATTCAAACTCCTACGAGCAGTACTTC.

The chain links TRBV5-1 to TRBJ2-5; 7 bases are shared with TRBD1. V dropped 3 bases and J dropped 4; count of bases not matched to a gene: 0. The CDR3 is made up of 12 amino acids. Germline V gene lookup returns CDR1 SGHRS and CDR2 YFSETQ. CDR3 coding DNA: TGCGCCAGCAGCTGGACAGGAGAGACCCAGTACTTC. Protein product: CASSWTGETQYF.

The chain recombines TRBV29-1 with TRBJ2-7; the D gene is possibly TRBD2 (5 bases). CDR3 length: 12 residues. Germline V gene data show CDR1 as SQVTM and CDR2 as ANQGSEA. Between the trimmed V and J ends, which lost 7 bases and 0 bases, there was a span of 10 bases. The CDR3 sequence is CSGSDLSYEQYF. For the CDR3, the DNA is TGCAGCGGTAGCGACCTCTCCTACGAGCAGTACTTC.